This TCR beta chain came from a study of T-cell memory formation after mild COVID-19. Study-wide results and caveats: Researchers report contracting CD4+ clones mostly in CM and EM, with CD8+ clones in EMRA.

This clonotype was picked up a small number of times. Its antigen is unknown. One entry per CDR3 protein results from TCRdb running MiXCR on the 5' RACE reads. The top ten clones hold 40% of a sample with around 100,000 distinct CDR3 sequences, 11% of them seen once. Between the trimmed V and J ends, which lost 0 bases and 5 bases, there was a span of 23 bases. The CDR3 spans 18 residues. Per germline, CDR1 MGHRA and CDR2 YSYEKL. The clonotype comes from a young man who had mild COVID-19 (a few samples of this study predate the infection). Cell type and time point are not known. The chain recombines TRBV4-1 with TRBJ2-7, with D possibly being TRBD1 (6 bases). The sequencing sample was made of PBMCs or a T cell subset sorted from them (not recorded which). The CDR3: CASSQDSPRLQGSNEQYF. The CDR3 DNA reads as TGCGCCAGCAGCCAAGATTCTCCCCGTCTACAGGGTTCGAACGAGCAGTACTTC.